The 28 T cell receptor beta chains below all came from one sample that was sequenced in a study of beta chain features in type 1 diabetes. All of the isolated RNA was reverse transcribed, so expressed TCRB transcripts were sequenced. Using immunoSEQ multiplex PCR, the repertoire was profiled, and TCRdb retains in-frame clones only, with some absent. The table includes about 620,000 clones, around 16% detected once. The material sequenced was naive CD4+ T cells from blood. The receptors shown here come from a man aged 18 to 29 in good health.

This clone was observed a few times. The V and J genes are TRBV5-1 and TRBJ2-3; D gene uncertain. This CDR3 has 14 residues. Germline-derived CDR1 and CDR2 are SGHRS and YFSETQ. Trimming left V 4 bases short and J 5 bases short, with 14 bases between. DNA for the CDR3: TGCGCCAGCAGCATAGGACCGGAAGGAGATACGCAGTATTTT. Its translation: CASSIGPEGDTQYF.

The CDR3 coding sequence is TGTGCCAGCAGCTTGGGCGGACGGGCTGAAGCTTTCTTT. Its protein is CASSLGGRAEAFF. V and J are TRBV5-6 and TRBJ1-1; D is unclear. Trimming cost V 0 bases and J 6 bases, with 9 bases left between them. Germline assignment: CDR1 SGHDT and CDR2 YYEEEE. The CDR3 is 13 residues long.

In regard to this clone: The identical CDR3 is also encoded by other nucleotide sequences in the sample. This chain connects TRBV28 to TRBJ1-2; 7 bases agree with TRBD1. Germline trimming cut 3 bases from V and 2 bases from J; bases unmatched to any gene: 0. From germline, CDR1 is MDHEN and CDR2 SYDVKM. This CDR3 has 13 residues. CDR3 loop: CASSLGQNYGYTF. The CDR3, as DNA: TGTGCCAGCAGTTTGGGACAGAACTATGGCTACACCTTC.

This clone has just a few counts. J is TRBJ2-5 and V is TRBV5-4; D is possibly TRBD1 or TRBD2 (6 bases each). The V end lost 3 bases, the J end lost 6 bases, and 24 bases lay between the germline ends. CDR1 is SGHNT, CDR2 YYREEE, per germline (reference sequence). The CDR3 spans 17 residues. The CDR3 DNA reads TGTGCCAGCAGCTACCTAAGGGCGGAGGGGGTGGTGAAGACCCAGTACTTC. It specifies CASSYLRAEGVVKTQYF.

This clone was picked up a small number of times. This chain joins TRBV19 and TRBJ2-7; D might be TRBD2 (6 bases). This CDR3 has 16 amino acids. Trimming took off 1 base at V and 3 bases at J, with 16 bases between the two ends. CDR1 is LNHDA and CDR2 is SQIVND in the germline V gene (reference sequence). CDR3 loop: CASSIVAGRLGYEQYF. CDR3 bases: TGTGCCAGTAGTATAGTCGCGGGACGACTAGGCTACGAGCAGTACTTC.

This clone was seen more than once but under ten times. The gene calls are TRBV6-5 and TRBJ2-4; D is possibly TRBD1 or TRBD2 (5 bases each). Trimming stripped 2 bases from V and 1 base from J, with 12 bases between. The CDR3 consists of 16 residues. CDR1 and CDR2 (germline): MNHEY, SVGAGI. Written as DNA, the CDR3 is TGTGCCAGCAGTTACGATAGAGGGGTGGCCAAAAACATTCAGTACTTC. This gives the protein CASSYDRGVAKNIQYF.

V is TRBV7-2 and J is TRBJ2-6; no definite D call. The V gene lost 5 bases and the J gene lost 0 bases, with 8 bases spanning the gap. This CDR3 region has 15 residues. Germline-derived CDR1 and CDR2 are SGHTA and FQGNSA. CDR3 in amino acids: CASSPLNSGANVLTF. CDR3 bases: TGTGCCAGCAGCCCGCTAAACTCTGGGGCCAACGTCCTGACTTTC.

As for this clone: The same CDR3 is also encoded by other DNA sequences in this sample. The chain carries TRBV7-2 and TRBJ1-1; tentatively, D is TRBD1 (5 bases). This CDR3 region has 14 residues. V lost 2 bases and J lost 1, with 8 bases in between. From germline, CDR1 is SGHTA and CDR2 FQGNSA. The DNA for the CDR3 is TGTGCCAGCAGCTTAAGAAGGGGGAACACTGAAGCTTTCTTT. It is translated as CASSLRRGNTEAFF.

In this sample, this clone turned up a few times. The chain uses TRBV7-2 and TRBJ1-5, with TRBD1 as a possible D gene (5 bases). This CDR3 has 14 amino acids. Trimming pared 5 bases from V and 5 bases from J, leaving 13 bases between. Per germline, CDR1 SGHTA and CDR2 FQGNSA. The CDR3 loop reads CASSLRDGDQPQHF. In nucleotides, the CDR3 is TGTGCCAGCAGCCTCAGGGACGGGGATCAGCCCCAGCATTTT. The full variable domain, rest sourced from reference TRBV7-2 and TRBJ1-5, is GAGVSQSPSNKVTEKGKDVELRCDPISGHTALYWYRQSLGQGLEFLIYFQGNSAPDKSGLPSDRFSAERTGGSVSTLTIQRTQQEDSAVYLCASSLRDGDQPQHFGDGTRLSIL.

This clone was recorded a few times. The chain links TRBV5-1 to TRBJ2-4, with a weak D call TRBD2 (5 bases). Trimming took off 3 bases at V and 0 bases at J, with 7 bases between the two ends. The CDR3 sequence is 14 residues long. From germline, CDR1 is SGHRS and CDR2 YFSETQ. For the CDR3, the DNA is TGCGCCAGCAGCTCAGGACTAGCCAAAAACATTCAGTACTTC. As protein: CASSSGLAKNIQYF.

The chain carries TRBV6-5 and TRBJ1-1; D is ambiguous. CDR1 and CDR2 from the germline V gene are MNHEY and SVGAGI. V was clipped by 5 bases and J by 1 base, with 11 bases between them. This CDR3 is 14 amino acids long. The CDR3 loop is CASSLGSPNTEAFF. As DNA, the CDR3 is TGTGCCAGCAGTCTCGGTTCCCCGAACACTGAAGCTTTCTTT.

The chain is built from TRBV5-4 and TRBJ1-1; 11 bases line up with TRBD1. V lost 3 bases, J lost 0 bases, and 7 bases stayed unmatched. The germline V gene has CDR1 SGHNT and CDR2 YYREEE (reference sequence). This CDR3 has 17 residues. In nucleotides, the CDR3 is TGTGCCAGCAGCTCGGGACAGGGGGGCCTCATGAACACTGAAGCTTTCTTT. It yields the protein CASSSGQGGLMNTEAFF.

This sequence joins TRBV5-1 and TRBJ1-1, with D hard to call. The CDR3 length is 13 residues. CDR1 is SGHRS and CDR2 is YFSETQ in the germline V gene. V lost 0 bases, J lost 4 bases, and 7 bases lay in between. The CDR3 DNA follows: TGCGCCAGCAGCTTGGCCCTAGGCACTGAAGCTTTCTTT. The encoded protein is CASSLALGTEAFF.

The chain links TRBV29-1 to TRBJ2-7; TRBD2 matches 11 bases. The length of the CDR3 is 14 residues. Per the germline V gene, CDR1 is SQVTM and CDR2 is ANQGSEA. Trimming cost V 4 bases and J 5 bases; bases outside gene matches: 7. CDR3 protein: CSVAAGTSGNEQYF. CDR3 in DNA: TGCAGCGTTGCCGCCGGGACTAGCGGTAACGAGCAGTACTTC.

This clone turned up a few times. CDR3 DNA: TGTGCCACCAGCAAAGGGGGATGGGATCAGCCCCAGCATTTT. This codes for CATSKGGWDQPQHF. The chain employs TRBV15 and TRBJ1-5; possibly TRBD1 for D (6 bases). From germline, CDR1 is LNHNV and CDR2 YYDKDF (reference sequence). This CDR3 has 14 residues. V shed 4 bases and J shed 5 bases, with 12 bases lying between them.

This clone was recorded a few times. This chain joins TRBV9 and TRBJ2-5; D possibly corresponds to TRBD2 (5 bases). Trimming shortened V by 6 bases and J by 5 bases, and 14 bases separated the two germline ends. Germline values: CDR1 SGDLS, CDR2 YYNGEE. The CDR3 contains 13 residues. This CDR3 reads CASNRLAGETQYF. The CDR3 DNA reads TGTGCCAGCAATCGGCTAGCCGGGGAGACCCAGTACTTC. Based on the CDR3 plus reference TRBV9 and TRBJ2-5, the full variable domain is DSGVTQTPKHLITATGQRVTLRCSPRSGDLSVYWYQQSLDQGLQFLIQYYNGEERAKGNILERFSAQQFPDLHSELNLSSLELGDSALYFCASNRLAGETQYFGPGTRLLVL.

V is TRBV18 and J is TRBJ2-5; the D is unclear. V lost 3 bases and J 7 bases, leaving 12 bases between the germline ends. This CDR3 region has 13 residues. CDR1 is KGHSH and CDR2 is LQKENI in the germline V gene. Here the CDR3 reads CASSPSQVVTQYF. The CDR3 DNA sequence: TGTGCCAGCTCACCCAGCCAGGTGGTGACCCAGTACTTC.

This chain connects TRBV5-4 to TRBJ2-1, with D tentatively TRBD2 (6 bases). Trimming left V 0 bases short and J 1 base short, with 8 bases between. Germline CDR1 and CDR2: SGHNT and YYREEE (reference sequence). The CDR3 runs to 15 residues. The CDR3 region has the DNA TGTGCCAGCAGCTTGGCCGGGAGATCCTACAATGAGCAGTTCTTC. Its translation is CASSLAGRSYNEQFF.

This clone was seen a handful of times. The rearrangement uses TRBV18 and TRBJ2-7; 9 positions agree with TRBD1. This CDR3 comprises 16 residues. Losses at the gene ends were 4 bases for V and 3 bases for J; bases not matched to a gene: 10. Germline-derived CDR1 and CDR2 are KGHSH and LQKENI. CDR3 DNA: TGTGCCAGCTCACTATTCCGGGACAGGGAATACTACGAGCAGTACTTC. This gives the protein CASSLFRDREYYEQYF.

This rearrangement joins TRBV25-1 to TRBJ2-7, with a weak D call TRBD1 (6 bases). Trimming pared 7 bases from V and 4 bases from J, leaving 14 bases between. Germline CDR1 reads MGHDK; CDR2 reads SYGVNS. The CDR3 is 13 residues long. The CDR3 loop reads CASMRGRGYEQYF. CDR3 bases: TGTGCCAGCATGAGGGGCAGGGGATACGAGCAGTACTTC.

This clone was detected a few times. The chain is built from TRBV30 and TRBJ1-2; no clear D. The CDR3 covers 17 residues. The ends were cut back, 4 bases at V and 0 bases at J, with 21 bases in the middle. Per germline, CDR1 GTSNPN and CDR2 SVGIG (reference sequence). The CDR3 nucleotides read TGTGCCTGGAAGCTCGGCCTTACCAGTAAAGCTAACTATGGCTACACCTTC. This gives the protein CAWKLGLTSKANYGYTF.

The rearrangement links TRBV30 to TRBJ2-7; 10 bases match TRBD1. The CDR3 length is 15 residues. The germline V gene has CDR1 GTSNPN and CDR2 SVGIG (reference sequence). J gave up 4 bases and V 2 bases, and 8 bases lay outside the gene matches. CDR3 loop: CAWSRPGQGIYEQYF. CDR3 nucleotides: TGTGCCTGGAGTCGGCCGGGACAGGGGATTTACGAGCAGTACTTC.

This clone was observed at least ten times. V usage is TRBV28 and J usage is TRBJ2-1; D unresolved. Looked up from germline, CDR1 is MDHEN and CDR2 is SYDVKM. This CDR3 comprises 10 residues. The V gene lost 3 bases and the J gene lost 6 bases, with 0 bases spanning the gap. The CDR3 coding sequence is TGTGCCAGCAGTTTCAATGAGCAGTTCTTC. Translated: CASSFNEQFF.

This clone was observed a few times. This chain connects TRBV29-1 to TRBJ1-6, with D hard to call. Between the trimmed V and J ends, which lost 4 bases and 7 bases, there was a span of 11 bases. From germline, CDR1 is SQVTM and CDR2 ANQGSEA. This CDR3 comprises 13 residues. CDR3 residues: CSVGTALNSPLHF. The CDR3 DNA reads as TGCAGCGTTGGGACTGCTTTGAATTCACCCCTCCACTTT.

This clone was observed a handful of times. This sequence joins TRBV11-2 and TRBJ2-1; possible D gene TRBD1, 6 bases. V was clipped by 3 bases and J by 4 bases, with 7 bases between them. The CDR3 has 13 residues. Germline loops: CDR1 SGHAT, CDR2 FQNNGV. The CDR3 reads CASSFRGYNEQFF. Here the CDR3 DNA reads TGTGCCAGCAGCTTCAGGGGTTACAATGAGCAGTTCTTC.

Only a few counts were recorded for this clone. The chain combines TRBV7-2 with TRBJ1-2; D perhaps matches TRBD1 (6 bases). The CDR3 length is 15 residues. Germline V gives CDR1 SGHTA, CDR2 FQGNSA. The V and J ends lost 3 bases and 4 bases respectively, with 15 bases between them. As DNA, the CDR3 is TGTGCCAGCAGCTTGTCCCCACAGGGTTCCTATGGCTACACCTTC. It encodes CASSLSPQGSYGYTF.

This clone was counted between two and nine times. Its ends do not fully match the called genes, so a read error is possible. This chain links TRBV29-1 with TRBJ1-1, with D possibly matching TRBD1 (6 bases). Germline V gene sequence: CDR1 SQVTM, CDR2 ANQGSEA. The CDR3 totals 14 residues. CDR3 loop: CIVSYGGPNTEAFF. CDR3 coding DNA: TGCATCGTTTCATATGGGGGCCCGAACACTGAAGCTTTCTTT. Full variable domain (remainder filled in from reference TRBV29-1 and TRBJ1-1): SAVISQKPSRDICQRGTSLTIQCQVDSQVTMMFWYRQQPGQSLTLIATANQGSEATYESGFVIDKFPISRPNLTFSTLTVSNMSPEDSSIYLCIVSYGGPNTEAFFGQGTRLTVV.

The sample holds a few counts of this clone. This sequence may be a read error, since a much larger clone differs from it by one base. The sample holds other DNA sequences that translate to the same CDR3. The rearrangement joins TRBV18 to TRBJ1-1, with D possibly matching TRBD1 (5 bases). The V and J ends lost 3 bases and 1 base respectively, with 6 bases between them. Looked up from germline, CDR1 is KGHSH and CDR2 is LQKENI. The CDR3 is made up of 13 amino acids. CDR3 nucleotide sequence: TGTGCCAGCTCACCCCAGGGGAACACTGAAGCTTTCTTT. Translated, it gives CASSPQGNTEAFF.